Listed below are T cell receptor beta chains from one sample, sequenced in a study of control samples from healthy donors and cancer patients. Data came from immunoSEQ multiplex PCR; TCRdb stores just in-frame clones and leaves some out. The sample includes fewer than 40,000 clones, over 85% seen only once; the top ten take about 1.5%. Sequenced material: PBMCs. Every receptor here comes from a man aged 35-49 years with colorectal cancer. The CDR3 runs from the conserved cysteine through the conserved F or W. A D gene is named only where the DNA matches it firmly. Clone size, where shown, is once, few, many, or a class for clones that have expanded.

J,V,size,D,CDR3,DNA
TRBJ2-1,TRBV7-2,NA,NA,CANQNYNEQFF,TGTGCCAATCAGAACTACAATGAGCAGTTCTTC
TRBJ1-2,TRBV3-1/TRBV3-2,NA,NA,CASSRTSGAQGYTF,TGTGCCAGCAGCCGGACCTCGGGGGCGCAGGGCTACACCTTC
TRBJ1-5,TRBV7-8,NA,TRBD1,CASSEQGALGQPQHF,TGTGCCAGCAGCGAACAGGGGGCGCTCGGTCAGCCCCAGCATTTT
TRBJ2-1,TRBV5-1,NA,TRBD2,CASSARLAGDEQFF,TGCGCCAGCAGCGCACGACTAGCGGGCGATGAGCAGTTCTTC
TRBJ2-7,TRBV3-1/TRBV3-2,NA,TRBD2,CASSQAGTTLYEQYF,TGTGCCAGCAGCCAGGCCGGGACTACACTCTACGAGCAGTACTTC
TRBJ2-3,TRBV16,NA,TRBD1,CASSQYDRGTDTQYF,TGTGCCAGCAGCCAATACGACAGGGGAACAGATACGCAGTATTTT
TRBJ1-5,TRBV11-2,NA,NA,CASSLESNQPQHF,TGTGCCAGCAGCTTAGAAAGTAATCAGCCCCAGCATTTT
TRBJ1-4,TRBV6-5,once,TRBD1,CASSPGGVSEKLFF,TGTGCCAGCAGTCCAGGGGGGGTTAGTGAAAAACTGTTTTTT
TRBJ1-3,TRBV3-1/TRBV3-2,NA,NA,CASSPRSGNTIYF,TGTGCCAGCTCCCCACGGTCTGGAAACACCATATATTTT
TRBJ1-5,TRBV19,NA,NA,CASTPGGGGNQPQHF,TGTGCCAGTACCCCTGGTGGGGGGGGCAATCAGCCCCAGCATTTT
TRBJ2-1,TRBV9,NA,NA,CASSGTGRGNEQFF,TGTGCCAGCAGCGGGACCGGCAGGGGCAATGAGCAGTTCTTC
TRBJ2-3,TRBV7-2,NA,NA,CASSRGRTDTQYF,TGTGCCAGCAGCAGGGGCAGGACAGATACGCAGTATTTT
TRBJ2-3,TRBV3-1/TRBV3-2,once,TRBD2,CASSLSGGTDTQYF,TGTGCCAGCAGCTTGAGCGGGGGCACAGATACGCAGTATTTT
TRBJ1-6,TRBV6-1,NA,NA,CASSEATFSPLHF,TGTGCCAGCAGTGAAGCAACGTTTTCACCCCTCCACTTT
TRBJ1-2,TRBV15,NA,NA,CATSRDLPGTGGYTF,TGTGCCACCAGCAGAGATCTCCCGGGGACGGGAGGCTACACCTTC
TRBJ1-3,TRBV14,NA,NA,CASSQVGGNTIYF,TGTGCCAGCAGCCAAGTAGGTGGAAACACCATATATTTT
TRBJ2-7,TRBV9,NA,TRBD2,CASSPGSGGYEQYF,TGTGCCAGCAGCCCGGGCAGCGGGGGCTACGAGCAGTACTTC
TRBJ1-1,TRBV11-3,once,TRBD1,CASSSPKTGRNTEAFF,TGTGCCAGCAGCTCACCTAAGACAGGGAGGAACACTGAAGCTTTCTTT
TRBJ1-3,TRBV11-2,NA,NA,CASSLFQGRANSGNTIYF,TGTGCCAGCAGCTTATTCCAGGGCAGGGCGAACTCTGGAAACACCATATATTTT
TRBJ2-7,TRBV10-2,NA,NA,CASSAQSYEQYF,TGCGCCAGCAGCGCGCAGTCCTACGAGCAGTACTTC
TRBJ1-1,TRBV4-1,once,NA,CASSQDGAAAFF,TGCGCCAGCAGCCAAGATGGTGCGGCAGCTTTCTTT
TRBJ1-3,TRBV7-9,NA,NA,CASSLYQGSGNTIYF,TGTGCCAGCAGCTTATATCAGGGATCAGGAAACACCATATATTTT
TRBJ1-6,TRBV9,NA,NA,CASSVEGNSPLHF,TGTGCCAGCAGCGTGGAGGGGAATTCACCCCTCCACTTT
TRBJ2-3,TRBV5-1,NA,NA,CASSDINSGSDTQYF,TGCGCCAGCAGCGATATTAACTCAGGGTCAGATACGCAGTATTTT
TRBJ2-2,TRBV2,NA,NA,CASSEAGQWTGELFF,TGTGCCAGCAGTGAAGCCGGGCAGTGGACCGGGGAGCTGTTTTTT
TRBJ2-2,TRBV2,NA,TRBD2,CASTSGNTGELFF,TGTGCCAGCACTAGCGGTAACACCGGGGAGCTGTTTTTT
TRBJ1-6,TRBV19,NA,TRBD1,CASQPMGTAGPLHF,TGTGCCAGTCAACCCATGGGGACAGCAGGACCCCTCCACTTT
TRBJ2-7,TRBV7-8,NA,NA,CASSPHAAYEQYF,TGTGCCAGCAGTCCCCACGCCGCCTACGAGCAGTACTTC
TRBJ1-1,TRBV5-1,NA,NA,CASSLSPGATEAFF,TGCGCCAGCAGCTTGTCTCCAGGGGCTACTGAAGCTTTCTTT